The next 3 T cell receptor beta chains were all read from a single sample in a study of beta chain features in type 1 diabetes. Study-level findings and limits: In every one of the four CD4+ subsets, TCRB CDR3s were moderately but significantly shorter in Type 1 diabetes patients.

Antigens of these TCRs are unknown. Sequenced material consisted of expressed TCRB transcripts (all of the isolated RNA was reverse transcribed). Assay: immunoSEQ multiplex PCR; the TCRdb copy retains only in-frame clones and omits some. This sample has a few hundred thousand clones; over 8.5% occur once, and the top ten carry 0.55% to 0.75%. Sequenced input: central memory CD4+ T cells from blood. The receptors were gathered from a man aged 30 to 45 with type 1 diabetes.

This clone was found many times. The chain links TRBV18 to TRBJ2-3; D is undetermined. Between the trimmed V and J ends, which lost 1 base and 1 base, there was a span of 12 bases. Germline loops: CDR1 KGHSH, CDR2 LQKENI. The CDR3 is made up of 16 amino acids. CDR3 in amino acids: CASSPLGRERTDTQYF. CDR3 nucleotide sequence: TGTGCCAGCTCACCACTAGGTCGAGAACGCACAGATACGCAGTATTTT.

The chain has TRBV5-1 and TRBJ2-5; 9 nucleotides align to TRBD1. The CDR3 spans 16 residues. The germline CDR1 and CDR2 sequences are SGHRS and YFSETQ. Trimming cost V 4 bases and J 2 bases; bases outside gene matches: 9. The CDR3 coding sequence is TGCGCCAGCAGCCGTACCGGGACAGGGACACAAGAGACCCAGTACTTC. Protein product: CASSRTGTGTQETQYF.

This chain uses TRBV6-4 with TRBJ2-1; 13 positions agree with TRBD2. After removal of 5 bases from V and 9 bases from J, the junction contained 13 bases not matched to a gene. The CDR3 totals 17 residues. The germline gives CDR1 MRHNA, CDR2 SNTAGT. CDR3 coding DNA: TGTGCCAGCAGTATTTGGCAAGGACTAGCGGGAGCTGGTGAGCAGTTCTTC. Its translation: CASSIWQGLAGAGEQFF.